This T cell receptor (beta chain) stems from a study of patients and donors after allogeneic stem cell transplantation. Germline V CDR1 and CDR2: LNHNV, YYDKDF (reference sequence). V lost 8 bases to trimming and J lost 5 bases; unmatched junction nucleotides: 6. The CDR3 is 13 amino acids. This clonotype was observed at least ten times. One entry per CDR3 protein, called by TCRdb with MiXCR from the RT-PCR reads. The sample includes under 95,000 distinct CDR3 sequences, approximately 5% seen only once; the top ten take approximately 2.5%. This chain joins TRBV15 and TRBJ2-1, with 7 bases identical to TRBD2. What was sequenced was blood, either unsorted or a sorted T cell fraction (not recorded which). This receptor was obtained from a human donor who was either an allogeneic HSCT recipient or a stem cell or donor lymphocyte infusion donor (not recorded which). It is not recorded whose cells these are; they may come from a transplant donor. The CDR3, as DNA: TGTGCCACCTTCGGGACTAACCACAATGAGCAGTTCTTC. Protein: CATFGTNHNEQFF.